Sequencing of this TCR beta chain was carried out in a study of neurological immune-mediated disorders. The cDNA was produced through 5'RACE with 10-nucleotide random UMIs. TCRdb analysed the 5' RACE reads with MiXCR anew, one entry per CDR3 protein. The repertoire holds about 59,000 distinct CDR3 sequences, roughly 3.5% seen once, with 2.5% to 4% in the top ten. Broader study findings: Multiple sclerosis, the disease with the least TCR clonal expansion, fell below healthy controls, whereas HTLV-1-associated myelopathy showed the most. No CDR3 amino acid sequences were shared by expanded clones across subjects, suggesting private repertoires in all groups.

This clonotype was found many times. Its target is not known. For the unsorted libraries, 2 million PBMCs stored at -80 C served as input. This CDR3 is 11 amino acids long. V gave up 0 bases and J gave up 8 bases, with 2 bases separating them. Per germline, CDR1 SGHDT and CDR2 YYEEEE. The V gene is TRBV5-6, the J gene TRBJ2-2; no clear D. The source is a woman between 25 and 40 years old with multiple sclerosis. Material: PBMCs. The CDR3 DNA reads TGTGCCAGCAGCTTGGAAGGGGAGCTGTTTTTT. As protein: CASSLEGELFF.